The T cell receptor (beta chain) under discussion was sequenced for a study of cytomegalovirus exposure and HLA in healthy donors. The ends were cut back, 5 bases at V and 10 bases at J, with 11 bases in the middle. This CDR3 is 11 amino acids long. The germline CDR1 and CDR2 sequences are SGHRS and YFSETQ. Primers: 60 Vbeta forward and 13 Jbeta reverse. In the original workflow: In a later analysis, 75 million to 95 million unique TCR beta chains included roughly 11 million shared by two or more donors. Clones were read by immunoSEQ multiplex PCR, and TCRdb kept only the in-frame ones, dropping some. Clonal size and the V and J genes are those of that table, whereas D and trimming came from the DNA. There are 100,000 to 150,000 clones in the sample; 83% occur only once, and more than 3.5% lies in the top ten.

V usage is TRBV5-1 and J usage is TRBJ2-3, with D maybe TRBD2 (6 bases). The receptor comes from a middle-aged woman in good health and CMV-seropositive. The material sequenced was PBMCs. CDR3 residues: CASRTEGSQYF. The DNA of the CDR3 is TGCGCCAGCAGAACGGAGGGATCGCAGTATTTT.